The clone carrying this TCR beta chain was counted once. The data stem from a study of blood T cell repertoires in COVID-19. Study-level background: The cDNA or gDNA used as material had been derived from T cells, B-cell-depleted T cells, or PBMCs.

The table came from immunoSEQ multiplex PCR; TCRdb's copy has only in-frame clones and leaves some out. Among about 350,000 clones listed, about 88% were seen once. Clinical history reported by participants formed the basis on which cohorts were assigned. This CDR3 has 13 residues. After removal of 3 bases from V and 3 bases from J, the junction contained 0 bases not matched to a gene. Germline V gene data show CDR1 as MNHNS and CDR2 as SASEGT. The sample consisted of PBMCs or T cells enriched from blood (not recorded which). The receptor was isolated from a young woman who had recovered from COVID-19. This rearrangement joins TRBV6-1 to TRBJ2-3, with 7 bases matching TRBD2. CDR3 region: CASSERETDTQYF. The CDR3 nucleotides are TGTGCCAGCAGTGAGCGGGAGACAGATACGCAGTATTTT.